A single sample is the source of the 7 T cell receptor beta chains below, sequenced in a study of blood T cell repertoires in COVID-19. The data were produced by immunoSEQ multiplex PCR, yet TCRdb's version contains in-frame clones alone and is incomplete. The sample consists of 120,000 to 150,000 clones, about nine tenths of them appearing once. Material for sequencing was peripheral blood. The receptor set was obtained from a human donor in a cohort sampled during active COVID-19.

This clone was seen only once. The J gene is TRBJ1-1, the V gene TRBV7-9, with D perhaps matching TRBD1 (6 bases). The CDR3 covers 16 residues. V lost 1 base, J lost 1 base, and 13 bases lay in between. Germline V gives CDR1 SEHNR, CDR2 FQNEAQ (reference sequence). The CDR3 DNA follows: TGTGCCAGCAGCTTAGATGCGACAGGCCCGAACACTGAAGCTTTCTTT. Translation: CASSLDATGPNTEAFF. Using reference TRBV7-9 and TRBJ1-1 for the parts outside the CDR3, the full variable domain is DTGVSQNPRHKITKRGQNVTFRCDPISEHNRLYWYRQTLGQGPEFLTYFQNEAQLEKSRLLSDRFSAERPKGSFSTLEIQRTEQGDSAMYLCASSLDATGPNTEAFFGQGTRLTVV.

This chain joins TRBV29-1 and TRBJ2-3, with a possible D match to TRBD2 (6 bases). Per germline, CDR1 SQVTM and CDR2 ANQGSEA. The germline V and J ends were trimmed by 4 bases and 6 bases, with 17 bases remaining between them. The CDR3 is 14 residues long. CDR3 nucleotide sequence: TGCAGCGTTGGTGGGCCGGGACTTGGGGATACGCAGTATTTT. Amino acid sequence: CSVGGPGLGDTQYF.

The gene calls are TRBV7-2 and TRBJ2-5, with D perhaps TRBD2 (5 bases). Per the germline V gene, CDR1 is SGHTA and CDR2 is FQGNSA. Between the trimmed V and J ends, which lost 5 bases and 0 bases, there was a span of 13 bases. The CDR3 has 15 amino acids. The CDR3 loop is CASSTRGPYQETQYF. CDR3 sequence (DNA): TGTGCCAGCAGCACTAGAGGGCCGTACCAAGAGACCCAGTACTTC.

The rearrangement links TRBV30 to TRBJ2-1; TRBD2 aligns across 9 bases. Germline V gives CDR1 GTSNPN, CDR2 SVGIG (reference sequence). Trimming removed 0 bases from V and 4 bases from J; junction bases left unmatched: 7. This CDR3 has 16 amino acids. As DNA, the CDR3 is TGTGCCTGGAGTGTCCTAGCGGGACAGCTATACAATGAGCAGTTCTTC. It is translated as CAWSVLAGQLYNEQFF. The whole variable domain, filled in from reference TRBV30 and TRBJ2-1, reads SQTIHQWPATLVQPVGSPLSLECTVEGTSNPNLYWYRQAAGRGLQLLFYSVGIGQISSEVPQNLSASRPQDRQFILSSKKLLLSDSGFYLCAWSVLAGQLYNEQFFGPGTRLTVL.

This clone was picked up a small number of times. The rearrangement links TRBV2 to TRBJ1-5, with 8 bases identical to TRBD1. Germline V lookup: CDR1 SNHLY, CDR2 FYNNEI. This CDR3 has 17 residues. Unmatched junction bases numbered 7, after V lost 0 bases and J lost 3 bases. In nucleotides, the CDR3 is TGTGCCAGCAGTGAAGCGCGGGCAGGGGGCCTCAATCAGCCCCAGCATTTT. Protein sequence: CASSEARAGGLNQPQHF.

The chain combines TRBV5-4 with TRBJ1-6; D is unresolved. From germline, CDR1 is SGHNT and CDR2 YYREEE (reference sequence). V was trimmed by 4 bases and J by 16 bases, leaving 24 bases between them. The CDR3 sequence is 15 residues long. The CDR3 protein is CASSQSTPLGGSLHF. CDR3 DNA: TGTGCCAGCAGCCAATCTACCCCTCTCGGAGGTTCTCTCCACTTT.

V and J are TRBV29-1 and TRBJ2-3; D is ambiguous. CDR3 length: 12 residues. The V gene's germline CDR1 is SQVTM and CDR2 ANQGSEA. Trimming took off 1 base at V and 6 bases at J, with 8 bases between the two ends. The CDR3 DNA reads TGCAGCGTTGAAGCGGCGGAGGATACGCAGTATTTT. Its protein product is CSVEAAEDTQYF.